The 8 T cell receptor beta chains below all came from one sample that was sequenced in a study of Graves' ophthalmopathy and Graves' hyperthyroidism (dated by TCRdb to the late 2010s). Sequenced using an Illumina HiSeq 2000. TCR beta CDR3 regions were amplified from RNA transcripts for repertoire sequencing. HTBI primers and the Qiagen OneStep RT-PCR kit were used in a first-round RT-PCR, which was followed by a second-round multiplex PCR, size selection and purification. The public reads were quality trimmed at Q25 with fastp and then assembled into clones with MiXCR by TCRdb, keeping productive beta chains. When rows share a CDR3 protein, they turn into one entry using the most common DNA and genes. The sample table shows about 170,000 distinct CDR3 sequences, and 30% to 45% are seen once. Approximately 6.3% of the sample belongs to the ten largest clones. The specimen was peripheral blood. These receptors were collected from a woman aged 40 to 55 with Graves' ophthalmopathy. Donor details come from another sample of the same person, matched by shared clones.

This clonotype appeared many times. The chain links TRBV28 to TRBJ1-5; unclear D gene. The CDR3 length is 16 residues. CDR1 and CDR2 (germline): MDHEN, SYDVKM. V was trimmed by 3 bases and J by 4 bases, leaving 16 bases between them. The CDR3 DNA sequence: TGTGCCAGCAGTTTCCCCCGGGGTGGTAGGAATCAGCCCCAGCATTTT. As protein: CASSFPRGGRNQPQHF. Variable domain in full (rest from reference TRBV28 and TRBJ1-5): DVKVTQSSRYLVKRTGEKVFLECVQDMDHENMFWYRQDPGLGLRLIYFSYDVKMKEKGDIPEGYSVSREKKERFSLILESASTNQTSMYLCASSFPRGGRNQPQHFGDGTRLSIL.

The chain employs TRBV27 and TRBJ1-5; 7 bases line up with TRBD1. Germline CDR1 MNHEY, CDR2 SMNVEV (reference sequence). V gave up 2 bases and J gave up 7 bases; unmatched junction bases: 8. This CDR3 is built from 15 residues. Here the CDR3 reads CASSLPTGRDQPQHF. The CDR3, as DNA: TGTGCCAGCAGTTTACCGACAGGGAGAGACCAGCCCCAGCATTTT.

This sequence joins TRBV29-1 and TRBJ2-7; 9 bases are a match to TRBD2. From germline, CDR1 is SQVTM and CDR2 ANQGSEA. This CDR3 is built from 13 residues. Trimming at V came to 3 bases and at J to 1 base, leaving 1 base not matched to a gene. CDR3 nucleotides: TGCAGCGTTGAGACTAGCGGATCCTACGAGCAGTACTTC. This encodes CSVETSGSYEQYF.

Only one count was recorded for this clonotype. The genes are TRBV12-5 and TRBJ2-2; 12 bases match TRBD1. CDR1 and CDR2 from the germline V gene are LGHNT and FRNRAP. The CDR3 spans 17 residues. Trimming cost V 7 bases and J 5 bases; bases outside gene matches: 11. CDR3 in amino acids: CASARGQGALNTGELFF. The CDR3, as DNA: TGTGCTAGTGCCCGGGGACAGGGGGCGTTGAATACCGGGGAGCTGTTTTTT.

The sample holds many counts of this clonotype. One junction end does not reproduce the germline sequence, and a read error may be involved. The rearrangement uses TRBV9 and TRBJ2-7; TRBD1 matches at 12 bases. CDR3 length equals 18 residues. CDR1 and CDR2 (germline): SGDLS, YYNGEE. CDR3 in amino acids: CASSVDPSGTGGSHEQYF. CDR3 DNA: TGTGCCAGCAGCGTAGACCCTTCCGGGACAGGGGGCTCCCACGAGCAGTACTTC.

Many counts were recorded for this clonotype. The CDR3 sequence is CASSYSWQSMRYTEAFF. CDR3 DNA sequence: TGTGCCAGCAGTTACTCGTGGCAATCCATGAGATACACTGAAGCTTTCTTT. V is TRBV6-5 and J is TRBJ1-1; D uncertain. This CDR3 is built from 17 residues. The V end lost 0 bases, the J end lost 3 bases, and 17 bases lay between the germline ends. The germline gives CDR1 MNHEY, CDR2 SVGAGI.

This clonotype showed up many times. The chain combines TRBV6-4 with TRBJ1-6; unclear D gene. Deletions cut 5 bases from V and 4 bases from J, with 18 bases between. Germline assignment: CDR1 MRHNA and CDR2 SNTAGT. The length of the CDR3 is 17 residues. The CDR3 is CASSYLSWDEYNSPLHF. Here the CDR3 DNA reads TGTGCCAGCAGTTACCTCAGCTGGGATGAATATAATTCACCCCTCCACTTT.

The rearrangement uses TRBV12-3 or TRBV12-4 and TRBJ2-5, with a possible D match to TRBD1 (5 bases). The CDR3 spans 14 residues. The V and J ends lost 3 bases and 1 base respectively, with 9 bases between them. In nucleotides, the CDR3 is TGTGCCAGCAGTTTCCCAGGGCCCCAAGAGACCCAGTACTTC. The encoded protein is CASSFPGPQETQYF.